A selection of T cell receptor beta chains follows, all from one sample in a study of OX40 agonist ivuxolimab in advanced cancers. TCRdb keeps only in-frame clones here, not all; method: immunoSEQ multiplex PCR. The profile shows some 11,000 clones, under 80% of them singletons. Sequenced here: CD4+ or CD8+ T cells sorted from blood, sampled in a trial of the OX40 agonist ivuxolimab. Receptors were obtained from an adult with an advanced solid tumor such as melanoma, head and neck, liver or kidney cancer. CDR3s leave out the opening cysteine and the closing phenylalanine or tryptophan.

V: TRBV4-1; J: TRBJ2-7; CDR3: ASSPRGSTYEQY
V: TRBV18; J: TRBJ2-7; CDR3: ASSPSGGSYEQY
V: TRBV21-1; J: TRBJ1-3; CDR3: ASSKVPASGNTIY
V: TRBV6-6; J: TRBJ2-2; CDR3: ASSYEYTGELF
V: TRBV30; J: TRBJ2-1; CDR3: ATRSGYNEQF
V: TRBV29-1; J: TRBJ1-1; CDR3: SVEEVEASDAYNTEAF
V: TRBV4-1; J: TRBJ2-7; CDR3: ASSQETGTYEQY
V: TRBV6-6; J: TRBJ2-7; CDR3: ASSYPYTSGSYEQY
V: TRBV27; J: TRBJ1-6; CDR3: ASSLGSTPTVGSPLH
V: TRBV2; J: TRBJ2-1; CDR3: ASRATLDVGRGNEQF
V: TRBV5-6; J: TRBJ2-2; CDR3: ASSFSIIAGELF